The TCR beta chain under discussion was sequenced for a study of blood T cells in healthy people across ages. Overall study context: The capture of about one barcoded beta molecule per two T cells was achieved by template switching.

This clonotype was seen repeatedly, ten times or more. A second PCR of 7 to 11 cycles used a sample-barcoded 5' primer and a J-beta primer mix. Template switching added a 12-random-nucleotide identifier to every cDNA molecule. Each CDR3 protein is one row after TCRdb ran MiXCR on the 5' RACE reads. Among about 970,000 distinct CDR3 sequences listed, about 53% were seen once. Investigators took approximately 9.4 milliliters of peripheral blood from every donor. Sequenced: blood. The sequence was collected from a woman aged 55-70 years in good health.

Here the CDR3 reads CSVARTSGYEQYF. The CDR3 DNA follows: TGCAGCGTTGCAAGGACTAGCGGTTACGAGCAGTACTTC. This rearrangement joins TRBV29-1 to TRBJ2-7; 10 nucleotides align to TRBD2. V was pared by 4 bases and J by 4 bases, with 4 bases of the junction left unmatched. The CDR3 spans 13 residues. The germline CDR1 and CDR2 sequences are SQVTM and ANQGSEA.